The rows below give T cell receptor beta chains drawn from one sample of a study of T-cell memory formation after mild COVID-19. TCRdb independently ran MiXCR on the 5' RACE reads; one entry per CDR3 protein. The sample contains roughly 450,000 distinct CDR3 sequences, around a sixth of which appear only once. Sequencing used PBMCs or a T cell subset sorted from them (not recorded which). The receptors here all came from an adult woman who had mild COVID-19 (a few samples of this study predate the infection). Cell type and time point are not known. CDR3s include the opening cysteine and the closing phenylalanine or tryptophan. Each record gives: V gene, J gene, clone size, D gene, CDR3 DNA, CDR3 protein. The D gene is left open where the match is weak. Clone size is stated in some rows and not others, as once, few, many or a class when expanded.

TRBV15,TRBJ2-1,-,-,TGTGCCACCAGCAGAGTGAGGCCCAATGAGCAGTTCTTC,CATSRVRPNEQFF
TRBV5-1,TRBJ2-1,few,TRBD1,TGCGCCAGCAGCTTCGGACAGGGGGGAAATGAGCAGTTCTTC,CASSFGQGGNEQFF
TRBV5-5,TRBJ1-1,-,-,TGTGCCAGCAGCCTTCCTACGGGCACTGAAGCTTTCTTT,CASSLPTGTEAFF
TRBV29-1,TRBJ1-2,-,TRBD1,TGCAGCGTTGTGACAGGGATTAATGGCTACACCTTC,CSVVTGINGYTF
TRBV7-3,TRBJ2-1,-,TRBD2,TGTGCCAGCAGCCCGGGGACTAGCGGGTTTGCGCAGTTCTTC,CASSPGTSGFAQFF
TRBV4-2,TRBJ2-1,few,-,TGTGCCAGCAGCCAAGAACCCCCGTCCGGGGCCGACAATGAGCAGTTCTTC,CASSQEPPSGADNEQFF
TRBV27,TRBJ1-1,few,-,TGTGCCAGCAGTTTTTCAGGCCTGAACACTGAAGCTTTCTTT,CASSFSGLNTEAFF
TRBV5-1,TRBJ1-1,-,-,TGCGCCAGCAGCTTGTCTCCGGTGAACACTGAAGCTTTCTTT,CASSLSPVNTEAFF
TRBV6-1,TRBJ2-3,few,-,TGTGCCAGCAGTAGAACCACAGGGATTAGGTTCGAGGATACGCAGTATTTT,CASSRTTGIRFEDTQYF
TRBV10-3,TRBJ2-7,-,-,TGTGCCATCAGTGGGCAGTCCTACGAGCAGTACTTC,CAISGQSYEQYF
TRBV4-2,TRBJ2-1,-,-,TGTGCCAGCAGCCTCGACGCCTTCCAGGACTCTCAAATTAATGAGCAGTTTTTC,CASSLDAFQDSQINEQFF
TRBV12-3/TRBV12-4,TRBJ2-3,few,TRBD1,TGTGCCAGCAGTACCCTACAGGGGAGCACAGATACGCAGTATTTT,CASSTLQGSTDTQYF
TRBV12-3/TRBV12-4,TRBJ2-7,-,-,TGTGCCAGCAGTTCCCCCAGGGGCGAGCAGTACTTC,CASSSPRGEQYF
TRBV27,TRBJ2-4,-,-,TGTGCCAGCAGTGGGGAAGGTCTCCCGGGGTGGCCAAACATTCAGTACTTC,CASSGEGLPGWPNIQYF
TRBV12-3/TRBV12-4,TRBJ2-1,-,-,TGTGCCACTGAGGGGGGAGGGCCGATCTCTGAGCAGTTCTTC,CATEGGGPISEQFF
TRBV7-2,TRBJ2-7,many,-,TGTGCCAGCAGCTCCCCAGGGAGCTCCTACGAGCAGTACTTC,CASSSPGSSYEQYF
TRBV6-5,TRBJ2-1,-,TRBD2,TGTGCCAGCAGTCAGGGACTAGCGGGAGGGCCTTCTCTCAATGAGCAGTTCTTC,CASSQGLAGGPSLNEQFF
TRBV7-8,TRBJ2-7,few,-,TGTGCCAGCAGCTTTCGCCGGGACTTCCACTACTACGAGCAGTACTTC,CASSFRRDFHYYEQYF
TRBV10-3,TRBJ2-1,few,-,TGTGCCATCAGTGAGTCGGGACATCCTCACAATGAGCAGTTCTTC,CAISESGHPHNEQFF
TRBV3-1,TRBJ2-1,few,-,TGTGCCAGCAGCCACCTTCGCGGAGCCACCTACAATGAGCAGTTCTTC,CASSHLRGATYNEQFF
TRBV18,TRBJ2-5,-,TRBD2,TGTGCCAGCTCACCCGGGATCGGGAGGATCGAAGAGACCCAGTACTTC,CASSPGIGRIEETQYF
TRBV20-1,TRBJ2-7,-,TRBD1,TGCAGTGCTAGAGATGGGACAGTCTACGAGCAGTACTTC,CSARDGTVYEQYF